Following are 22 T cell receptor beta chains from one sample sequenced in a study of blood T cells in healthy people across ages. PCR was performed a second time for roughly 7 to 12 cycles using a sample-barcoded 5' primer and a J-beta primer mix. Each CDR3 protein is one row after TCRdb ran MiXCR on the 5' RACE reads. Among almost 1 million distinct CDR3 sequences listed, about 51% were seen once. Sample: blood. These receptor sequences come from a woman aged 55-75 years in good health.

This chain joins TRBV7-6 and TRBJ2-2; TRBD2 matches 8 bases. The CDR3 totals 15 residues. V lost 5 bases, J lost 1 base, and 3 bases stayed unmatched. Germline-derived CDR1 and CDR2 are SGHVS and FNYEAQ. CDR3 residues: CASSPGGRNTGELFF. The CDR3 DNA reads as TGTGCCAGCAGCCCGGGAGGGAGGAACACCGGGGAGCTGTTTTTT.

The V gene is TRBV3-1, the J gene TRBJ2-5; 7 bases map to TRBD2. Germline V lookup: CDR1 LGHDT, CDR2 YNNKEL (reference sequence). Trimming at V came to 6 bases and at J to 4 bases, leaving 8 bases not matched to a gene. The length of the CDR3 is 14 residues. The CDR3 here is CASRQRGVGETQYF. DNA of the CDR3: TGTGCCAGCAGGCAACGGGGGGTTGGAGAGACCCAGTACTTC.

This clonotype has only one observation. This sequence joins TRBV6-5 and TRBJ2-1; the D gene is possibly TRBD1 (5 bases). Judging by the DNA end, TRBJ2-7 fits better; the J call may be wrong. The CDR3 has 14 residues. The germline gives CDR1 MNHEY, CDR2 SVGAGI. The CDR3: CASSYSIRGNEQYF. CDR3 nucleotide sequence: TGTGCCAGCAGTTACTCGATTAGGGGTAATGAGCAGTACTTC.

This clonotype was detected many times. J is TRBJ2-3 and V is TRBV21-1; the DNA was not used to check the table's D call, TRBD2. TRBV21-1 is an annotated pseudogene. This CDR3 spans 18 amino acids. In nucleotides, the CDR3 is TGTGCCAGCAGCAAAGACCTAGCGGGAGGGCCCGTGACAGATACGCAGTATTTT. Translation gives CASSKDLAGGPVTDTQYF.

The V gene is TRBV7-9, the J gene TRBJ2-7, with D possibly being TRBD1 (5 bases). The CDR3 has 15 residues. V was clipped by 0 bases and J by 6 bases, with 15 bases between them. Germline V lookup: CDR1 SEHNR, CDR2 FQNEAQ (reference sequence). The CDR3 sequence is CASSLAQGSGGEQYF. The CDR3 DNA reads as TGTGCCAGCAGCTTAGCTCAGGGTTCGGGCGGCGAGCAGTACTTC.

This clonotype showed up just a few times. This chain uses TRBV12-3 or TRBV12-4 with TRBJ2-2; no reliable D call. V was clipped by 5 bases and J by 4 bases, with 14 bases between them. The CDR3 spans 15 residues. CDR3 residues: CASSLALVSTGELFF. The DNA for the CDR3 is TGTGCCAGCAGTCTGGCCTTAGTAAGCACCGGGGAGCTGTTTTTT.

CDR3 loop: CASSPWEGSGYGYTF. DNA for the CDR3: TGTGCCAGCAGTCCTTGGGAGGGAAGTGGCTATGGCTACACCTTC. The chain carries TRBV28 and TRBJ1-2; D call uncertain. V was clipped by 5 bases and J by 4 bases, with 17 bases between them. The CDR3 consists of 15 residues. Germline loops: CDR1 MDHEN, CDR2 SYDVKM.

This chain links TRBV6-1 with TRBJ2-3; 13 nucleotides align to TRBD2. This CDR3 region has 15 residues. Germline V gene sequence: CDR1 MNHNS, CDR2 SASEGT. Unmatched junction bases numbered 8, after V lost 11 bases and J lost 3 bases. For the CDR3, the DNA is TGTGCCGCCGCCGGGACTAGCGGGATTACAGATACGCAGTATTTT. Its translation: CAAAGTSGITDTQYF.

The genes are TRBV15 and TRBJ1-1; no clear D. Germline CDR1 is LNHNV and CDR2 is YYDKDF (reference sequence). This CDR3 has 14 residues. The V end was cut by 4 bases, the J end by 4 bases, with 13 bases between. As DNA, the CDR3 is TGTGCCACCAGCACTGGTCAATTGGGCACTGAAGCTTTCTTT. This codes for CATSTGQLGTEAFF.

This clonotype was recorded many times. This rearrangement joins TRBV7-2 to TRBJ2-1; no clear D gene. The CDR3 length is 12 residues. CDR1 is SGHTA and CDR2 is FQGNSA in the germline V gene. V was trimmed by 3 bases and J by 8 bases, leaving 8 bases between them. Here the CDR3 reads CASSFAAYEQFF. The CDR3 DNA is TGTGCCAGCAGCTTTGCGGCCTATGAGCAGTTCTTC.

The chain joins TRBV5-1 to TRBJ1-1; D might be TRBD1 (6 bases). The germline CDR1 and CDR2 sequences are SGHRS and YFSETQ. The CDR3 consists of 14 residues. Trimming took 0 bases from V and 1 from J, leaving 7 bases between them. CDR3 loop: CASSLDRANTEAFF. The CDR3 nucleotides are TGCGCCAGCAGCTTGGACAGGGCGAACACTGAAGCTTTCTTT.

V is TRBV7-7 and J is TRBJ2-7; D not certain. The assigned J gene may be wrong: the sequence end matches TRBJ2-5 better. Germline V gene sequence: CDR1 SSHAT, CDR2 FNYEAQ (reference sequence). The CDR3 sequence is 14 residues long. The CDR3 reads CASSLSYTAETQYF. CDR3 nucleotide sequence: TGTGCCAGCAGCTTATCGTATACAGCCGAGACCCAGTACTTC.

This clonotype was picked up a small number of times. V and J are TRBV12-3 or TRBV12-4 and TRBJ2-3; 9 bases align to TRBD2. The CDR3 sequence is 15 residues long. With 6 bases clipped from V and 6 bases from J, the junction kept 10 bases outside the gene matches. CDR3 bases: TGTGCCAGCAGCCCCCAACCTAGCGGGACTGATACGCAGTATTTT. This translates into CASSPQPSGTDTQYF.

The CDR3 region has the DNA TGCAGCGTGGACTGCAGGGGAGGGCGCACAGATACGCAGTATTTT. It translates to CSVDCRGGRTDTQYF. The chain recombines TRBV29-1 with TRBJ2-3, with a possible D match to TRBD2 (7 bases). Germline V gives CDR1 SQVTM, CDR2 ANQGSEA. The germline V and J ends were trimmed by 6 bases and 1 base, with 17 bases remaining between them. CDR3 length: 15 amino acids.

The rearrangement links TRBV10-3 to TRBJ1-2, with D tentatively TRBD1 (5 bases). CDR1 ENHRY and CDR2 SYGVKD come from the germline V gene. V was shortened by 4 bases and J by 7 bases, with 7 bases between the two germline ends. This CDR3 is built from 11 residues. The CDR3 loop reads CAISVGAGYTF. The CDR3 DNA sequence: TGTGCCATCAGTGTTGGGGCTGGCTACACCTTC.

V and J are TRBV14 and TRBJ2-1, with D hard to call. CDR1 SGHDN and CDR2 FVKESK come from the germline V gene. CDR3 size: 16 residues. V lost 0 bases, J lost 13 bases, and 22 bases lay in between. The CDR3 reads CASSQDYVRAVREQFF. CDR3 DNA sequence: TGTGCCAGCAGCCAAGATTATGTCAGAGCAGTTAGGGAACAGTTCTTC.

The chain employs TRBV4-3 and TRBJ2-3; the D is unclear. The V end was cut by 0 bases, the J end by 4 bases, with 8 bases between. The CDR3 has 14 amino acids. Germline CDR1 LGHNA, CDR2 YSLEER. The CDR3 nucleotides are TGCGCCAGCAGCCAAGAAGACTCCGCAGATACGCAGTATTTT. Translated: CASSQEDSADTQYF.

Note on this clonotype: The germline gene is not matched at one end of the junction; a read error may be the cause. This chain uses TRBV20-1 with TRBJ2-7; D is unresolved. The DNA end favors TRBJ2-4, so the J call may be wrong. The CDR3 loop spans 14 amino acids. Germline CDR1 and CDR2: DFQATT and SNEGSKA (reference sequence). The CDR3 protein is CSAPGQALESIQYF. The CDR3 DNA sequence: TGTAGTGCCCCCGGGCAGGCCTTAGAAAGCATTCAGTACTTC.

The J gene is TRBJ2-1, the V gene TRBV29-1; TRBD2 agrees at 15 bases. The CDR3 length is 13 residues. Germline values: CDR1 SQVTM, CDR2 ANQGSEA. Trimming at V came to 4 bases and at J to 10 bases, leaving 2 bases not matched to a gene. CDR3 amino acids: CSVGGTSGREQFF. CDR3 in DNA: TGCAGCGTTGGCGGGACTAGCGGGAGGGAGCAGTTCTTC.

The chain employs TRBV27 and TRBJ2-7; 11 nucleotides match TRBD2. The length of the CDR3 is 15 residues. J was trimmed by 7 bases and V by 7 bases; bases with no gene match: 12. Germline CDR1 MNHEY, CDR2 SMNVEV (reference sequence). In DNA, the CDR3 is TGTGCCAGCACGGCCGCGGCTAGCGGGAGGAATGAGCAGTACTTC. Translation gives CASTAAASGRNEQYF.

The CDR3 reads CAISGGQRTSYEQYF. The CDR3 DNA reads TGTGCCATCAGTGGCGGACAGCGGACTTCCTACGAGCAGTACTTC. The chain is built from TRBV10-3 and TRBJ2-7; weak D call: TRBD1 (6 bases). V was cut by 4 bases and J by 1 base, with 14 bases left in between. Germline loops: CDR1 ENHRY, CDR2 SYGVKD. This CDR3 is built from 15 residues.

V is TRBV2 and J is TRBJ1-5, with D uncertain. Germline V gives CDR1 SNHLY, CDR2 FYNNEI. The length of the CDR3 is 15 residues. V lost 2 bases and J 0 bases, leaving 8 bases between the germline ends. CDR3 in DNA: TGTGCCAGCAGTGAAATACGGTATAGCAATCAGCCCCAGCATTTT. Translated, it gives CASSEIRYSNQPQHF.